The count of the clone carrying this T cell receptor (beta chain) is one. Sequencing was performed with immunoSEQ multiplex PCR; in TCRdb, only in-frame clones are kept and a portion is missing. This sample yields roughly 130,000 clones, of which 88% are seen a single time; approximately 5.8% belongs to the top ten. The sample originates from a study of radiation and T cells in renal cell carcinoma. Time point in this sample: blood 2 weeks post-SBRT. Treatment given: 15 Gy SBRT to primary tumor, nephrectomy 4 weeks later. The patient's renal cell carcinoma had clear cell pathology. Sequencing used blood, obtained from a patient whose treatment included radiotherapy and nephrectomy. The TCR sequence derives from a woman aged 70 to 79 with renal cell carcinoma.

CDR3: CASSLAGLNTGELFF. CDR3 nucleotides: TGCGCCAGCAGCTTGGCCGGGTTGAACACCGGGGAGCTGTTTTTT. This chain joins TRBV5-1 and TRBJ2-2; D uncertain. This CDR3 has 15 residues. Per the germline V gene, CDR1 is SGHRS and CDR2 is YFSETQ. The V and J ends lost 0 bases and 1 base respectively, with 7 bases between them.